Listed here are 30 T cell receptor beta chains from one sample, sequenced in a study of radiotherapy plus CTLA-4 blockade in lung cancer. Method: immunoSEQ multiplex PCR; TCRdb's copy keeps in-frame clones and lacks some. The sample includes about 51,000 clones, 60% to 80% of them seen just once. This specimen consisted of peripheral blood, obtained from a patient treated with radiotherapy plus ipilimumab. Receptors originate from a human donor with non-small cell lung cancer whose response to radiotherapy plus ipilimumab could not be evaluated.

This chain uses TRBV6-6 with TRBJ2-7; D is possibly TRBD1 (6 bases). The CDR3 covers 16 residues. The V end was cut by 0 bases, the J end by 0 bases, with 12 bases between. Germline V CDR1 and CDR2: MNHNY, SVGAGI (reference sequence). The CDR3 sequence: CASSYSTTGPSYEQYF. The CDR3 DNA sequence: TGTGCCAGCAGTTACTCGACTACAGGGCCCTCCTACGAGCAGTACTTC.

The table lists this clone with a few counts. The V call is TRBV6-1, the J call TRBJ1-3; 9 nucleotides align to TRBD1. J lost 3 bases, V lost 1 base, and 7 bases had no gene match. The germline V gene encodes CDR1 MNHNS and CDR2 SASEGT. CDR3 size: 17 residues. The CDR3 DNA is TGTGCCAGCAGTGAAGGGAGGACAGGGGTACGTGGAAACACCATATATTTT. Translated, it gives CASSEGRTGVRGNTIYF.

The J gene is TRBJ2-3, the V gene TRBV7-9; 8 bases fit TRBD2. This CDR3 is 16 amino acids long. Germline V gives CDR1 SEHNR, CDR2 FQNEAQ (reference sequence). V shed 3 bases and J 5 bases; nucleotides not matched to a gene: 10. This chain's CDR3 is CASSFSVGGAGDTQYF. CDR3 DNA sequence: TGTGCCAGCAGCTTTTCGGTCGGGGGGGCAGGAGATACGCAGTATTTT.

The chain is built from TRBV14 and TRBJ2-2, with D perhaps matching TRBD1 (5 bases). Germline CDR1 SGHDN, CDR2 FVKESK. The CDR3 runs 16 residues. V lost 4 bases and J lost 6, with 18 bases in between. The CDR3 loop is CASSPTANPLAGELFF. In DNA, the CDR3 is TGTGCCAGCAGCCCGACAGCCAACCCCTTGGCCGGGGAGCTGTTTTTT. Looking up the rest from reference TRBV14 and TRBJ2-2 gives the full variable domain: EAGVTQFPSHSVIEKGQTVTLRCDPISGHDNLYWYRRVMGKEIKFLLHFVKESKQDESGMPNNRFLAERTGGTYSTLKVQPAELEDSGVYFCASSPTANPLAGELFFGEGSRLTVL.

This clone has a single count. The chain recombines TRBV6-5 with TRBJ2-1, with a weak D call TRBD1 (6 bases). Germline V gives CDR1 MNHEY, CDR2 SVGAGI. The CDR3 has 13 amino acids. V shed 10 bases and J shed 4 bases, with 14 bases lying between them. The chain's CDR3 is CANSRQEYNEQFF. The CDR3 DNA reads TGTGCCAACAGCCGACAGGAGTACAATGAGCAGTTCTTC.

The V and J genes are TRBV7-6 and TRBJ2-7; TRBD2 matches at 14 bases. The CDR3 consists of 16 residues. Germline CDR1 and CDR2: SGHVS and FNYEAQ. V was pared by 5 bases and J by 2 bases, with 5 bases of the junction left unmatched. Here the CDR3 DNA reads TGTGCCAGCAGCCACACGGGACTAGCGGGGGCCTACGAGCAGTACTTC. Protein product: CASSHTGLAGAYEQYF.

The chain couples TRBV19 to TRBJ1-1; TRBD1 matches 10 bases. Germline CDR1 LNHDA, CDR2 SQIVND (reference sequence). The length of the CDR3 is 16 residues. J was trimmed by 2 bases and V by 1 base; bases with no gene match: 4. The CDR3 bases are TGTGCCAGTAGTATAGGCTGGACAGGGGGTAACACTGAAGCTTTCTTT. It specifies CASSIGWTGGNTEAFF.

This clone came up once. CDR3 loop: CASSLDSSNQPQHF. CDR3 bases: TGTGCCAGCAGCTTAGATAGTAGCAATCAGCCCCAGCATTTT. V gene TRBV7-6 combines with J gene TRBJ1-5; D unresolved. Germline V gene sequence: CDR1 SGHVS, CDR2 FNYEAQ. This CDR3 has 14 amino acids. V was trimmed by 1 base and J by 0 bases, leaving 4 bases between them. The full variable domain, with the rest looked up from reference TRBV7-6 and TRBJ1-5, is GAGVSQSPRYKVTKRGQDVALRCDPISGHVSLYWYRQALGQGPEFLTYFNYEAQQDKSGLPNDRFSAERPEGSISTLTIQRTEQRDSAMYRCASSLDSSNQPQHFGDGTRLSIL.

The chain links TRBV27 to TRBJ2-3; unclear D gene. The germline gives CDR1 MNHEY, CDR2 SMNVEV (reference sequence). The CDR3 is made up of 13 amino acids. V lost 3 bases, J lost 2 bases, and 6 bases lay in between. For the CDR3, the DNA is TGTGCCAGCAGTTTTTATATCACAGATACGCAGTATTTT. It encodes CASSFYITDTQYF.

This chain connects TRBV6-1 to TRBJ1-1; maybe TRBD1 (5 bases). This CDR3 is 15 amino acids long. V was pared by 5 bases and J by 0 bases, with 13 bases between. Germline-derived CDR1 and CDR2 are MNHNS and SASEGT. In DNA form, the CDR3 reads TGTGCCAGCAGTCCGGGGGATACCTTGAACACTGAAGCTTTCTTT. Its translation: CASSPGDTLNTEAFF.

The CDR3 sequence is CAWRARGQTRYGYTF. CDR3 DNA sequence: TGTGCCTGGAGGGCTAGGGGACAGACTCGCTATGGCTACACCTTC. The chain recombines TRBV30 with TRBJ1-2; TRBD1 agrees at 7 bases. CDR1 and CDR2 (germline): GTSNPN, SVGIG (reference sequence). The CDR3 extends over 15 amino acids. V shed 3 bases, J shed 4 bases, and the junction held 11 bases outside the gene matches.

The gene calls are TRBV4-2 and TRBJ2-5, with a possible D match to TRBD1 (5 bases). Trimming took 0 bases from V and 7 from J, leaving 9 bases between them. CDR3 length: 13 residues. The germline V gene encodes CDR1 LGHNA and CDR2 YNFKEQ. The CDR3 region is CASSQEDRGTQYF. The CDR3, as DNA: TGTGCCAGCAGCCAAGAAGACAGAGGGACCCAGTACTTC.

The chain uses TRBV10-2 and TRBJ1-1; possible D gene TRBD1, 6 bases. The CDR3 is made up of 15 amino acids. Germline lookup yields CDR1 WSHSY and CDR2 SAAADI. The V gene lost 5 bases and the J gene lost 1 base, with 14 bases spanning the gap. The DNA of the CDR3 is TGCGCCAGCAGTCCAGGCTCAGGGGCGAACACTGAAGCTTTCTTT. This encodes CASSPGSGANTEAFF.

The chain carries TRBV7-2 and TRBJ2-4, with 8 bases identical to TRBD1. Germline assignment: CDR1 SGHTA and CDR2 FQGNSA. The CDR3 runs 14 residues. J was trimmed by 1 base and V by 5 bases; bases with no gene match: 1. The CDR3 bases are TGTGCCAGCAGCCGGGACAGGGCCAAAAACATTCAGTACTTC. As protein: CASSRDRAKNIQYF.

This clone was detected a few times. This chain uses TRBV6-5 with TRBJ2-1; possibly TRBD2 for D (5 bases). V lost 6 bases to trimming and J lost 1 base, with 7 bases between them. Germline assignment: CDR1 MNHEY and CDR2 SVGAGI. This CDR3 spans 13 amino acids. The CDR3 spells CASRGSSYNEQFF. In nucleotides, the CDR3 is TGTGCCAGCAGGGGGAGTTCCTACAATGAGCAGTTCTTC.

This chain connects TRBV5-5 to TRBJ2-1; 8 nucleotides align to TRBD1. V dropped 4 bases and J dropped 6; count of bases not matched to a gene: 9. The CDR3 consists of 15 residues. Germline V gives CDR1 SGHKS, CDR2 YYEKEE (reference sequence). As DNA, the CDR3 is TGTGCCAGCAGCAGTTATGGACAGGGTATCAATGAGCAGTTCTTC. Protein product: CASSSYGQGINEQFF.

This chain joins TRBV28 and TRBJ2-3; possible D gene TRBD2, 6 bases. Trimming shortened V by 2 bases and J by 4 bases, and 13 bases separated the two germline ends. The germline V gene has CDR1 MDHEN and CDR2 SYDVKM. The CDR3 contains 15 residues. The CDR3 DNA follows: TGTGCCAGCAGTTTAAACAGGAGGGTGGCAGATACGCAGTATTTT. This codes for CASSLNRRVADTQYF.

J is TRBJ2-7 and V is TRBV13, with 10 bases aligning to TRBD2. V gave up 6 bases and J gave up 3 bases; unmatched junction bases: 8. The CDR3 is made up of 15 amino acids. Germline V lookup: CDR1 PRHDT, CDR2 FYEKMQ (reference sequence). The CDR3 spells CASSSQRGGLYEQYF. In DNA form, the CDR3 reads TGTGCCAGCAGTTCCCAGCGGGGGGGACTCTACGAGCAGTACTTC.

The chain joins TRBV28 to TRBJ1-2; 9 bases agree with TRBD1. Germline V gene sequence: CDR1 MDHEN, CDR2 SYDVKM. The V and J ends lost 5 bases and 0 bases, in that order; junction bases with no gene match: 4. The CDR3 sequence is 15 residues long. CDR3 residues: CASSPDRGSNYGYTF. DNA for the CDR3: TGTGCCAGCAGTCCAGACAGGGGGTCTAACTATGGCTACACCTTC.

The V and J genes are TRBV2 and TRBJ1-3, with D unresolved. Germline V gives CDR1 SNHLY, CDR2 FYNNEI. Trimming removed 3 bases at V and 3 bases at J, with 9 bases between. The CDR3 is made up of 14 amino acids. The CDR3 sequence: CASSDAGFGNTIYF. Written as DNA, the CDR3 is TGTGCCAGCAGTGACGCGGGTTTTGGAAACACCATATATTTT.

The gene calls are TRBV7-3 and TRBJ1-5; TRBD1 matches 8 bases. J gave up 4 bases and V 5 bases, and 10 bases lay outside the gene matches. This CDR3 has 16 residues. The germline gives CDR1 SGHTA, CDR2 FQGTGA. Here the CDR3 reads CASSPAGQGWNQPQHF. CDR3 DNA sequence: TGTGCCAGCAGCCCTGCCGGACAGGGATGGAATCAGCCCCAGCATTTT.

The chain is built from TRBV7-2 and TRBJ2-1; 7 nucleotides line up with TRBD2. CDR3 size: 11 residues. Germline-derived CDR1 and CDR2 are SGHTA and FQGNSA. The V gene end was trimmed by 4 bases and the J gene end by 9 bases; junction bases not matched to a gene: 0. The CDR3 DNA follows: TGTGCCAGCAGCTGGGAGGGTGAGCAGTTCTTC. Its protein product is CASSWEGEQFF.

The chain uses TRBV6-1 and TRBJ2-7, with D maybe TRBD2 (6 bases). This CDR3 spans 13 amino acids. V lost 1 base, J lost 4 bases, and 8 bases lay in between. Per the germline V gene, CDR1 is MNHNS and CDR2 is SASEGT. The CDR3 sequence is CASSEGGVYEQYF. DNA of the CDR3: TGTGCCAGCAGTGAAGGGGGGGTTTACGAGCAGTACTTC.

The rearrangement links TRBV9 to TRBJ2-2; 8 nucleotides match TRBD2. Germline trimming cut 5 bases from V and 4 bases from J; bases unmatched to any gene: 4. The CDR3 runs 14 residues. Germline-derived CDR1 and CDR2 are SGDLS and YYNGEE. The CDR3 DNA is TGTGCCAGCAGACAGCGGGAGACCACCGGGGAGCTGTTTTTT. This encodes CASRQRETTGELFF.

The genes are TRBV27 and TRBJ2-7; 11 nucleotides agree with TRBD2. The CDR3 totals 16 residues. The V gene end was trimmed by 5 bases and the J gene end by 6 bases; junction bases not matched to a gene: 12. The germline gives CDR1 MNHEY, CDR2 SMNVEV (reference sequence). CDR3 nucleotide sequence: TGTGCCAGCAGTACCATCTTGACTAGCGGGGAGCCCGAGCAGTACTTC. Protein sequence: CASSTILTSGEPEQYF.

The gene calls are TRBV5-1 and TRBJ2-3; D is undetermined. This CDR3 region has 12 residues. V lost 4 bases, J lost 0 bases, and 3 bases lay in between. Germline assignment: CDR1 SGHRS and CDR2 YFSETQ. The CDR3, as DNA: TGCGCCAGCAGCCTAAGCACAGATACGCAGTATTTT. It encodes CASSLSTDTQYF.

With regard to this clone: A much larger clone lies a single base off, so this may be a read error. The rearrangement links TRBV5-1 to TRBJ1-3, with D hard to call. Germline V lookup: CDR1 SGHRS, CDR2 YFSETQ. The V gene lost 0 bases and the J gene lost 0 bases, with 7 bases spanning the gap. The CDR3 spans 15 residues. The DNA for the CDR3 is TGCGCCAGCAGCTTGGACCGGAGCTCTGGAAACACCATATATTTT. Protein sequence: CASSLDRSSGNTIYF.

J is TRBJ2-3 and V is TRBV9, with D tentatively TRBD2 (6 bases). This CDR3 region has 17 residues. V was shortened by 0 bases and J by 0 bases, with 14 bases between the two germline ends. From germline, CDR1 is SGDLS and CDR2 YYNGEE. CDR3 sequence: CASSVVGRGSSTDTQYF. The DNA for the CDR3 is TGTGCCAGCAGCGTAGTTGGTCGGGGGTCGAGCACAGATACGCAGTATTTT.

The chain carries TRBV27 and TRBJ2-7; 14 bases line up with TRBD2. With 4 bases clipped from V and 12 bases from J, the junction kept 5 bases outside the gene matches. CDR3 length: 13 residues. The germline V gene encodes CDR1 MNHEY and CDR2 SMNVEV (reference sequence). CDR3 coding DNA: TGTGCCAGCAGTTCTCGGACTAGCGGGGGGTGGTACTTC. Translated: CASSSRTSGGWYF.

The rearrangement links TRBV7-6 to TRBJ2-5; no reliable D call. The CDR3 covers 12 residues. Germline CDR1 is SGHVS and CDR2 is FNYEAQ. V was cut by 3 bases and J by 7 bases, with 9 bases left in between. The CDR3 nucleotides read TGTGCCAGCAGCTTCTCTTCCGGGACCCAGTACTTC. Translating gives CASSFSSGTQYF. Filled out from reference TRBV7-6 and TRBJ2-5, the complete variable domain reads GAGVSQSPRYKVTKRGQDVALRCDPISGHVSLYWYRQALGQGPEFLTYFNYEAQQDKSGLPNDRFSAERPEGSISTLTIQRTEQRDSAMYRCASSFSSGTQYFGPGTRLLVL.